These T cell receptor beta chains were read from a single sample in a study of radiation and T cells in renal cell carcinoma. Assay: immunoSEQ multiplex PCR; the TCRdb copy retains only in-frame clones and omits some. The sample includes nearly 20,000 clones, roughly two thirds of them seen just once. Sequenced material: tumor tissue, taken from a patient whose treatment included radiotherapy and nephrectomy. Every receptor here comes from a woman in her 70s with renal cell carcinoma. The CDR3 runs from the conserved cysteine through the conserved F or W. A D gene is named only where the DNA matches it firmly. A row's size may be missing; if present it is once, few, many or a size class.

>TRBD2|TRBV7-9|NA|TRBJ2-3
TGTGCCAGCAGCTTACTTTCGGGGGGGAGCACAGATACGCAGTATTTT
CASSLLSGGSTDTQYF
>NA|TRBV5-1|NA|TRBJ1-2
TGCGCCAGCAACGACGTTGGGGTAGGCTACACCTTC
CASNDVGVGYTF
>NA|TRBV9|NA|TRBJ1-6
TGTGCCAGCAGCGTGTTCGACGAGCCAAGCTATAATTCACCCCTCCACTTT
CASSVFDEPSYNSPLHF
>NA|TRBV4-3|medium-sized|TRBJ1-2
TGCGCCAGCAGTCACACCGAATGGGATGGCTACACCTTC
CASSHTEWDGYTF
>TRBD1|TRBV7-7|NA|TRBJ1-6
TGTGCTAGCAGCCTTCCCTGGGACAGGGGACCGCATAATTCACCCCTCCACTTT
CASSLPWDRGPHNSPLHF
>NA|TRBV7-8|medium-sized|TRBJ2-3
TGTGCCAGCAGCTTAGATATCTTGGATACGCAGTATTTT
CASSLDILDTQYF
>TRBD1|TRBV9|NA|TRBJ1-5
TGTGCCAGCAGCGCTGGGACAGCTGATAATCAGCCCCAGCATTTT
CASSAGTADNQPQHF
>NA|TRBV5-3|medium-sized|TRBJ1-2
TGTGCCAGAAGCTTTTGGTATGGCTACACCTTC
CARSFWYGYTF
>TRBD1|TRBV9|few|TRBJ1-4
TGTGCCAGCAGCAGGACAGGTGCCGATAATGAAAAACTGTTTTTT
CASSRTGADNEKLFF
>NA|TRBV5-1|NA|TRBJ2-5
TGCGCCAGCACCTTACAGGGACAAGAGACCCAGTACTTC
CASTLQGQETQYF
>TRBD2|TRBV28|NA|TRBJ2-5
TGTGCCAGCAGTAGGCCGGGGACTAGCGGGGCGAGGACCCAGTACTTC
CASSRPGTSGARTQYF
>NA|TRBV6-1|NA|TRBJ2-7
TGTGCCACCGCCCCGAGGCTAAGCTCCTACGAGCAGTACTTC
CATAPRLSSYEQYF
>TRBD1|TRBV7-2|NA|TRBJ1-6
TGTGCCAGCAGCCCCCAGGGGGGGCTATATAATTCACCCCTCCACTTT
CASSPQGGLYNSPLHF
>NA|TRBV28|NA|TRBJ1-2
TGTGCCAGCAGTTTCGGGGGGCCCAACTATGGCTACACCTTC
CASSFGGPNYGYTF
>TRBD1|TRBV18|NA|TRBJ2-2
TGTGCCAGCTCACGCCGGACAGGGGGCAGCGGGGAGCTGTTTTTT
CASSRRTGGSGELFF
>NA|TRBV6-5|NA|TRBJ1-4
TGTGCCAGCAGTTACTCTGAGTTAACCAATGAAAAACTGTTTTTT
CASSYSELTNEKLFF
>TRBD1|TRBV7-3|medium-sized|TRBJ2-2
TGTGCCAGCAGCTACAGGGGTACCGGGGAGCTGTTTTTT
CASSYRGTGELFF
>TRBD1|TRBV2|NA|TRBJ1-5
TGTGCCAGCAGTTGGGACAGCTCGAATCAGCCCCAGCATTTT
CASSWDSSNQPQHF
>NA|TRBV30|few|TRBJ1-5
TGTGCCTGGGGAGATATGGGCAATCAGCCCCAGCATTTT
CAWGDMGNQPQHF
>NA|TRBV7-3|NA|TRBJ1-2
TGTGCCAGCAGCTCAGACAGAGGAGATGGCTACACCTTC
CASSSDRGDGYTF
>TRBD2|TRBV6-4|NA|TRBJ2-5
TGTGCCAGCAGTCCCGATAGCGGGGCACAAGAGACCCAGTACTTC
CASSPDSGAQETQYF
>TRBD1|TRBV7-6|NA|TRBJ2-7
TGTGCCAGCAGCTTAGAGGGGACAGGGCGCTCCTACGAGCAGTACTTC
CASSLEGTGRSYEQYF
>TRBD1|TRBV7-2|NA|TRBJ1-2
TGTGCCAGCAGCTATACGACAGGGTTCAGTTATGGCTACACCTTC
CASSYTTGFSYGYTF
>NA|TRBV27|NA|TRBJ2-3
TGTGCCAGCAGTTTATTGGGACGGGTACGGATAGATACGCAGTATTTT
CASSLLGRVRIDTQYF
>NA|TRBV6-5|medium-sized|TRBJ1-2
TGTGCCAGCAGTTTACAGACCGGGACGGTCTATGGCTACACCTTC
CASSLQTGTVYGYTF
>NA|TRBV5-1|NA|TRBJ2-7
TGCGCCAGCAGCTTGATAGGGGAACGCGAGCAGTACTTC
CASSLIGEREQYF
>NA|TRBV7-3|NA|TRBJ2-6
TGTGCCAGCAGCTTAATGCCCACAGGCTTCTCTGGGGCCAACGTCCTGACTTTC
CASSLMPTGFSGANVLTF
>TRBD1|TRBV5-4|once|TRBJ2-1
TGTGCCAGCAGCCCGGACAGGAGATACAATGAGCAGTTCTTC
CASSPDRRYNEQFF
>TRBD1|TRBV5-4|NA|TRBJ2-7
TGTGCCAGCAGCTTAGGGGCAGGGGGCCCCTACGAGCAGTACTTC
CASSLGAGGPYEQYF
>TRBD2|TRBV11-1|NA|TRBJ2-7
TGTGCCAGCAGCTTAGCGGGGGGGGACTACGAGCAGTACTTC
CASSLAGGDYEQYF
>NA|TRBV5-1|NA|TRBJ1-1
TGCGCCAGCAGCTTGAAAGGGGGGGTTGAAGCTTTCTTT
CASSLKGGVEAFF
>NA|TRBV25-1|NA|TRBJ2-5
TGTGCCAGCAGTGAATCATTTGCTTGGGGGGAGACCCAGTACTTC
CASSESFAWGETQYF
>NA|TRBV6-1|NA|TRBJ1-5
TGTGCCAGCAAGCAATCAGCCCCAGATTATCAGCCCCAGCATTTT
CASKQSAPDYQPQHF
>NA|TRBV6-5|few|TRBJ1-1
TGTGCCAGCAGTTACGGGCTCGGGAACACTGAAGCTTTCTTT
CASSYGLGNTEAFF
>NA|TRBV5-6|NA|TRBJ2-2
TGTGCCAGCAGCTTGGCCAGGGGCGGGGAGCTGTTTTTT
CASSLARGGELFF
>TRBD1|TRBV7-9|NA|TRBJ1-1
TGTGCCAGCAGCGTGGGACAGATGAACACTGAAGCTTTCTTT
CASSVGQMNTEAFF
>NA|TRBV28|NA|TRBJ1-2
TGTGCCAGCAGTTTAATCGGTACGGCCAGCTCTGGCTACACCTTC
CASSLIGTASSGYTF